The 26 T cell receptor beta chains below were found in one sample sequenced in a study of regulatory T cells in long-lasting Graves disease. Sample time point: newly diagnosed GD, antithyroid drugs for less than 3 months. After RNA was extracted from PBMCs, the TCR library was made from it. Investigators prepared the TCR beta libraries by applying iRepertoire HTBI primers and Arm-PCR of CDR3 regions. TCRdb itself ran the multiplex PCR reads through MiXCR, one entry per CDR3 protein. The table lists about 500,000 distinct CDR3 sequences, 12% of them singletons, with roughly 8.9% in the top ten. This sample was shared with a second study, whose subject was T cells in Graves' hyperthyroidism and ophthalmopathy.

This material consisted of peripheral blood mononuclear cells (PBMCs), taken at new diagnosis, from a patient treated with antithyroid drugs. The receptors shown here come from a woman aged 25 to 45 with Graves disease.

As for this clonotype: A much larger clonotype is one base distant, so this may be a read error. No conserved phenylalanine or tryptophan is present at the end of the CDR3, so a read error is the likely explanation. The genes are TRBV11-2 and TRBJ2-7, with 8 bases that match TRBD2. The germline V gene encodes CDR1 SGHAT and CDR2 FQNNGV. The V segment lost 3 bases and the J segment 6 bases; nucleotides outside the gene matches: 7. There are 14 residues in the CDR3. CDR3 residues: CASSLPGTSVEQYL. CDR3 bases: TGTGCCAGCAGCTTGCCCGGGACTAGTGTCGAGCAGTACTTG.

This clonotype was counted ten times or more. The J gene is TRBJ1-1, the V gene TRBV7-9; D is unclear. CDR1 is SEHNR, CDR2 FQNEAQ, per germline (reference sequence). Trimming removed 6 bases at V and 1 base at J, with 12 bases between. This CDR3 contains 14 residues. CDR3 nucleotide sequence: TGTGCCAGCAGACCGGAGCGGCGGAACACTGAAGCTTTCTTT. This sequence encodes CASRPERRNTEAFF.

This clonotype came up many times. This chain connects TRBV28 to TRBJ2-7; D not resolved. CDR3 length: 12 amino acids. Germline CDR1 MDHEN, CDR2 SYDVKM. V lost 2 bases and J 4 bases, leaving 6 bases between the germline ends. The CDR3, as DNA: TGTGCCAGCAGTTTAATCCTTTACGAGCAGTACTTC. This codes for CASSLILYEQYF.

This clonotype was recorded at least ten times. The rearrangement joins TRBV20-1 to TRBJ2-1; D could derive from TRBD1 or TRBD2 (5 bases each). Germline V CDR1 and CDR2: DFQATT, SNEGSKA (reference sequence). This CDR3 has 13 residues. Trimming shortened V by 1 base and J by 12 bases, and 16 bases separated the two germline ends. Here the CDR3 reads CSARAGTRAGQFF. The CDR3 DNA is TGCAGTGCTAGAGCTGGGACCCGTGCCGGGCAGTTCTTC.

In its sample, this clonotype was seen once. The chain uses TRBV11-2 and TRBJ1-1; 7 bases fit TRBD1. Germline lookup yields CDR1 SGHAT and CDR2 FQNNGV. The CDR3 contains 16 residues. V was pared by 1 base and J by 0 bases, with 5 bases of the junction left unmatched. The CDR3 bases are TGTGCCAGCAGCTTAGGGACCGACAGGGTGAACACTGAAGCTTTCTTT. Protein product: CASSLGTDRVNTEAFF.

V is TRBV27 and J is TRBJ1-2; 8 nucleotides agree with TRBD1. The CDR3 sequence is 14 residues long. The V and J ends lost 7 bases and 5 bases, in that order; junction bases with no gene match: 9. Germline CDR1 and CDR2: MNHEY and SMNVEV (reference sequence). CDR3 DNA sequence: TGTGCCAGCAAGCGGGCAGGGGGCGCGTATGGCTACACCTTC. Translating it yields CASKRAGGAYGYTF.

This clonotype was recorded many times. Here the CDR3 reads CAGSEGGAFNEQFF. The CDR3 nucleotides read TGTGCCGGATCCGAAGGGGGGGCGTTCAATGAGCAGTTCTTC. The rearrangement joins TRBV2 to TRBJ2-1; TRBD2 might be the D (7 bases). The V gene lost 11 bases and the J gene lost 6 bases, with 20 bases spanning the gap. There are 14 residues in the CDR3. Per the germline V gene, CDR1 is SNHLY and CDR2 is FYNNEI.

The sample holds many counts of this clonotype. This chain links TRBV20-1 with TRBJ1-2; the D is unclear. The CDR3 runs 15 residues. Germline V gene data show CDR1 as DFQATT and CDR2 as SNEGSKA (reference sequence). V was cut by 3 bases and J by 0 bases, with 14 bases left in between. As DNA, the CDR3 is TGCAGTGCTAGGGCTGGACCGGGAGCTAACTATGGCTACACCTTC. Residues: CSARAGPGANYGYTF.

The chain couples TRBV30 to TRBJ1-1; D possibly corresponds to TRBD1 (5 bases). Trimming cost V 5 bases and J 8 bases, with 15 bases left between them. Germline V gene sequence: CDR1 GTSNPN, CDR2 SVGIG (reference sequence). The CDR3 contains 12 residues. CDR3 nucleotide sequence: TGTGCCTGGGGCCAGACAGAGCTCGAAGCTTTCTTT. This sequence encodes CAWGQTELEAFF.

V is TRBV4-3 and J is TRBJ2-3; 7 bases are shared with TRBD2. The CDR3 is made up of 17 amino acids. Looked up from germline, CDR1 is LGHNA and CDR2 is YSLEER. Germline trimming cut 3 bases from V and 3 bases from J; bases unmatched to any gene: 12. CDR3 protein: CASSQERPGLSTDTQYF. As DNA, the CDR3 is TGCGCCAGCAGCCAGGAACGACCGGGACTATCAACAGATACGCAGTATTTT.

The table lists this clonotype with many counts. The genes are TRBV7-8 and TRBJ2-5; 8 bases map to TRBD2. The CDR3 is 16 residues long. Germline V gene data show CDR1 as SGHVS and CDR2 as FQNEAQ. The J segment lost 1 base and the V segment lost 1 base, leaving 5 bases of the junction unmatched. The CDR3 here is CASSLVLSGAQETQYF. The CDR3, as DNA: TGTGCCAGCAGCTTAGTACTTAGCGGGGCCCAAGAGACCCAGTACTTC. Based on the CDR3 plus reference TRBV7-8 and TRBJ2-5, the full variable domain is GAGVSQSPRYKVAKRGQDVALRCDPISGHVSLFWYQQALGQGPEFLTYFQNEAQLDKSGLPSDRFFAERPEGSVSTLKIQRTQQEDSAVYLCASSLVLSGAQETQYFGPGTRLLVL.

This clonotype was counted at least ten times. This sequence joins TRBV11-2 and TRBJ2-7, with D possibly being TRBD1 (5 bases). This CDR3 is built from 14 residues. Germline-derived CDR1 and CDR2 are SGHAT and FQNNGV. Trimming removed 6 bases at V and 1 base at J, with 13 bases between. Here the CDR3 reads CASRIREGSYEQYF. CDR3 DNA sequence: TGTGCCAGCAGGATCAGGGAAGGGTCCTACGAGCAGTACTTC.

The V call is TRBV18, the J call TRBJ1-1; D possibly corresponds to TRBD1 (5 bases). The CDR3 length is 17 residues. Germline-derived CDR1 and CDR2 are KGHSH and LQKENI. V was shortened by 0 bases and J by 3 bases, with 17 bases between the two germline ends. As DNA, the CDR3 is TGTGCCAGCTCACCACCCCTAGGACACCCCGCAGACACTGAAGCTTTCTTT. It codes for CASSPPLGHPADTEAFF.

This clonotype was counted many times. As DNA, the CDR3 is TGCAGTGCCTACAGGGGAGGCTCCTACAATGAGCAGTTCTTC. Amino acids: CSAYRGGSYNEQFF. The chain employs TRBV20-1 and TRBJ2-1, with TRBD1 as a possible D gene (7 bases). CDR3 length: 14 residues. Germline lookup yields CDR1 DFQATT and CDR2 SNEGSKA (reference sequence). Trimming took 6 bases from V and 0 from J, leaving 12 bases between them.

This clonotype was detected many times. This chain joins TRBV4-1 and TRBJ1-5; TRBD1 might be the D (5 bases). This CDR3 has 15 residues. Trimming left V 4 bases short and J 4 bases short, with 14 bases between. CDR1 is MGHRA and CDR2 is YSYEKL in the germline V gene. The CDR3 sequence is CASSPRVGDNQPQHF. The CDR3 DNA follows: TGCGCCAGCAGCCCAAGAGTAGGGGATAATCAGCCCCAGCATTTT.

This clonotype was detected many times. V gene TRBV2 combines with J gene TRBJ2-7; perhaps D is TRBD1 or TRBD2 (6 bases each). This CDR3 comprises 15 residues. The germline V gene encodes CDR1 SNHLY and CDR2 FYNNEI. V lost 6 bases to trimming and J lost 2 bases, with 17 bases between them. The CDR3 is CASSVTGRGAYEQYF. The CDR3 DNA is TGTGCCAGCAGCGTGACAGGAAGGGGGGCCTACGAGCAGTACTTC.

The sample holds a few counts of this clonotype. The chain couples TRBV20-1 to TRBJ1-2, with 9 bases identical to TRBD1. The germline CDR1 and CDR2 sequences are DFQATT and SNEGSKA (reference sequence). CDR3 length equals 15 residues. The V segment lost 0 bases and the J segment 6 bases; nucleotides outside the gene matches: 8. This CDR3 is CSARERGDRGNGYTF. CDR3 coding DNA: TGCAGTGCTAGAGAACGAGGAGACAGGGGGAATGGCTACACCTTC.

This clonotype was counted at least ten times. The V and J genes are TRBV4-1 and TRBJ1-1; a possible D gene is TRBD1 (6 bases). Germline V gives CDR1 MGHRA, CDR2 YSYEKL. The CDR3 loop spans 16 amino acids. V shed 0 bases and J shed 1 base, with 12 bases lying between them. The CDR3 is CASSQDRDTQNTEAFF. Written as DNA, the CDR3 is TGCGCCAGCAGCCAAGATCGGGACACACAGAACACTGAAGCTTTCTTT.

This clonotype occurred many times. The rearrangement links TRBV9 to TRBJ2-7, with D perhaps TRBD1 (7 bases). The germline CDR1 and CDR2 sequences are SGDLS and YYNGEE. V shed 7 bases and J shed 0 bases, with 14 bases lying between them. The CDR3 is 14 residues long. The CDR3 coding sequence is TGTGCCAGCGGGCAGGGGGACTTCTCCTACGAGCAGTACTTC. This gives the protein CASGQGDFSYEQYF.

This clonotype was found many times. The chain links TRBV7-9 to TRBJ2-1; no clear D gene. Germline assignment: CDR1 SEHNR and CDR2 FQNEAQ (reference sequence). Trimming left V 1 base short and J 3 bases short, with 10 bases between. The CDR3 loop spans 15 amino acids. The CDR3 nucleotides read TGTGCCAGCAGCTTAGAATACGGGTACTACAATGAGCAGTTCTTC. As protein: CASSLEYGYYNEQFF.

The V gene is TRBV11-2, the J gene TRBJ2-5; 10 bases are shared with TRBD2. Trimming cost V 1 base and J 5 bases; bases outside gene matches: 7. CDR3 size: 16 residues. CDR1 and CDR2 from the germline V gene are SGHAT and FQNNGV. CDR3 in DNA: TGTGCCAGCAGCTTAGTACAAGCGGGAGGGATGGAGACCCAGTACTTC. Protein product: CASSLVQAGGMETQYF.

This clonotype was counted between two and nine times. This chain connects TRBV7-9 to TRBJ2-1; tentative D call: TRBD1 (6 bases). Trimming removed 4 bases from V and 4 bases from J, with 8 bases in between. There are 13 residues in the CDR3. Germline CDR1 is SEHNR and CDR2 is FQNEAQ (reference sequence). The CDR3 here is CASSWDNYNEQFF. The CDR3 DNA follows: TGTGCCAGCAGCTGGGACAATTACAATGAGCAGTTCTTC.

The V and J genes are TRBV27 and TRBJ2-2, with 8 bases matching TRBD1. J gave up 4 bases and V 6 bases, and 19 bases lay outside the gene matches. The V gene's germline CDR1 is MNHEY and CDR2 SMNVEV (reference sequence). The CDR3 spans 19 residues. The CDR3 nucleotides are TGTGCCAGCAGCCTCCTTCTCACCTCTGGACAGGGAGCCACCGGGGAGCTGTTTTTT. Its protein product is CASSLLLTSGQGATGELFF.

This clonotype was detected ten times or more. This chain joins TRBV24-1 and TRBJ2-1, with D maybe TRBD1 (6 bases). The germline V gene has CDR1 KGHDR and CDR2 SFDVKD. The CDR3 has 16 residues. The V and J ends lost 5 bases and 0 bases respectively, with 13 bases between them. The CDR3 DNA reads TGTGCCACCAGTGCAACAGGGTCCTTCTCCTACAATGAGCAGTTCTTC. It codes for CATSATGSFSYNEQFF.

This clonotype was picked up many times. The V gene is TRBV6-1, the J gene TRBJ2-5, with 10 bases lining up with TRBD1. The V segment lost 6 bases and the J segment 4 bases; nucleotides outside the gene matches: 11. Per germline, CDR1 MNHNS and CDR2 SASEGT. There are 16 residues in the CDR3. The DNA of the CDR3 is TGTGCCAGCAGCCACGACAGGGGGCGGCCTCGAGAGACCCAGTACTTC. Translation gives CASSHDRGRPRETQYF.

This clonotype was counted many times. This chain connects TRBV13 to TRBJ2-6, with D unresolved. Germline CDR1 and CDR2: PRHDT and FYEKMQ (reference sequence). V was trimmed by 1 base and J by 4 bases, leaving 11 bases between them. The CDR3 runs to 16 residues. The CDR3 DNA follows: TGTGCCAGCAGCTTAGATTGGGGATCCGGGGCCAACGTCCTGACTTTC. Translating gives CASSLDWGSGANVLTF. Using reference TRBV13 and TRBJ2-6 for the parts outside the CDR3, the full variable domain is AAGVIQSPRHLIKEKRETATLKCYPIPRHDTVYWYQQGPGQDPQFLISFYEKMQSDKGSIPDRFSAQQFSDYHSELNMSSLELGDSALYFCASSLDWGSGANVLTFGAGSRLTVL.